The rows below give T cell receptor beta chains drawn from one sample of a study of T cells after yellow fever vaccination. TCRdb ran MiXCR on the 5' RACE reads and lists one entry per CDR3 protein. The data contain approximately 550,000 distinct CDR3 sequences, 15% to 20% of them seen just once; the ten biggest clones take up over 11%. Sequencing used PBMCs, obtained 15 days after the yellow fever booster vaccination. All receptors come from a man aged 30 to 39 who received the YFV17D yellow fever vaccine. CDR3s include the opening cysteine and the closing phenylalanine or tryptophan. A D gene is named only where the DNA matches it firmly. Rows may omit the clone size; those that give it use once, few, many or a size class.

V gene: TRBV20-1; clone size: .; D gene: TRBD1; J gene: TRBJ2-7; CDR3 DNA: TGCAGTGCCAAAAACCCCGGGACAGGGGGTTACGAGCAGTACTTC; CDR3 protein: CSAKNPGTGGYEQYF
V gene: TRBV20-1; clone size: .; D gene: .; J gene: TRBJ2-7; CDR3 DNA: TGCAGTGCCAATCAACCAGGGGACGAGCAGTACTTC; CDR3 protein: CSANQPGDEQYF
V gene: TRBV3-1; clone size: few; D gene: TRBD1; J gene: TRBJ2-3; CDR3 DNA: TGTGCCAGCAGCCAAGGCGGACAGGGGGTGGGAGATACGCAGTATTTT; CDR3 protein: CASSQGGQGVGDTQYF
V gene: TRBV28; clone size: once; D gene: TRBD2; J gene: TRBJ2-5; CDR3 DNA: TGTGCCAGCAGTCCCTTGGGACTAGCGGGAGGGGAGACCCAGTACTTC; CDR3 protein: CASSPLGLAGGETQYF
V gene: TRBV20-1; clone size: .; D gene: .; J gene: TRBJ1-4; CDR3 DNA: TGCAGTGCTATGGATGAAAAACTGTTTTTT; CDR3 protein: CSAMDEKLFF
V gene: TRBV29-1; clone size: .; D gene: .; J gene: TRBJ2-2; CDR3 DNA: TGCAGCGTTTCAACGAACACCGGGGAGCTGTTTTTT; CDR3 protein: CSVSTNTGELFF
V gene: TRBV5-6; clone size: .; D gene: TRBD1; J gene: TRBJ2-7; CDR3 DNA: TGTGCCAGCAGCCTGTCGCCTTTGGGACAGGGGTACTCCGAGCAGTACTTC; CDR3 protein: CASSLSPLGQGYSEQYF
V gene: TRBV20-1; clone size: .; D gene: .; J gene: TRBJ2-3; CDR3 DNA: TGCAGTGCTAGAGGGATTAGCACAGATACGCAGTATTTT; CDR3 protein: CSARGISTDTQYF
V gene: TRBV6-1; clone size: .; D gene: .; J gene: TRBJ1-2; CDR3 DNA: TGTGCCAGCAGCCCGGATCGAACTGGGGCCTATGGCTACACCTTC; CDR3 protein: CASSPDRTGAYGYTF
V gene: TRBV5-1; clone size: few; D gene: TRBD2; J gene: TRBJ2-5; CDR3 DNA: TGCGCCAGCAGTTTTGGTAGCGGGAGAAGTGAGACCCAGTACTTC; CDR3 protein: CASSFGSGRSETQYF
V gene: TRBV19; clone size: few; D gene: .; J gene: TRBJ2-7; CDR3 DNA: TGTGCCAGTAGTATACCACTCGAGCAGTACTTC; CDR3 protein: CASSIPLEQYF
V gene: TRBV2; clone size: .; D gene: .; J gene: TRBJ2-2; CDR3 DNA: TGTGCCAGCAGTCTGAACAGCGAAACCGGGGAGCTGTTTTTT; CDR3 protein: CASSLNSETGELFF
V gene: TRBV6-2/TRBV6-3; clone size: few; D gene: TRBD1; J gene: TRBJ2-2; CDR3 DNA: TGTGCCAGCAGCCCCGGGACAGGGGCGACCCCCTTCAACACCGGGGAGCTGTTTTTT; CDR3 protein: CASSPGTGATPFNTGELFF
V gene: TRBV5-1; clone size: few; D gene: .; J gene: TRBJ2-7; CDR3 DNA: TGCGCCAGCAGCTCGGACGTCGGGGGTGGGTACAAGCAGTACTTC; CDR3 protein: CASSSDVGGGYKQYF
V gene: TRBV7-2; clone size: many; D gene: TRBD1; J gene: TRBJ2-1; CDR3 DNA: TGTGCCAGCAGGGCTGGGACAGGGTACAATGAGCAGTTCTTC; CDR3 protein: CASRAGTGYNEQFF
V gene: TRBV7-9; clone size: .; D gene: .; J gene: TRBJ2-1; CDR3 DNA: TGTGCCAGCAGCTTACCCGGGACTCCTTACAATGAGCAGTTCTTC; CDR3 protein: CASSLPGTPYNEQFF
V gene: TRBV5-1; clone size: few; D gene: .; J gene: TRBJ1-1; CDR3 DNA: TGCGCCAGCAGCTACCTGGGAAGGCCCTCAGAAGCTTTCTTT; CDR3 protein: CASSYLGRPSEAFF
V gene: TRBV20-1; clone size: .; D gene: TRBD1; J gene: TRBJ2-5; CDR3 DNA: TGCAGTGCAGCACGGGCCGGGACAGGGGGTATTGGGACCCAGTACTTC; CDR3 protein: CSAARAGTGGIGTQYF
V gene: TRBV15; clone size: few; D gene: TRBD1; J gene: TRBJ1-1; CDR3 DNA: TGTGCCACCAGCAGAGGAGGACAGGGGGCCACTGAAGCTTTCTTT; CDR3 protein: CATSRGGQGATEAFF
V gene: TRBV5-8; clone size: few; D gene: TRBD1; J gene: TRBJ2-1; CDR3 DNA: TGTGCCAGCAGCTTGGCCCCACCCTACAGGGGGTACAATGAGCAGTTCTTC; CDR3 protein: CASSLAPPYRGYNEQFF
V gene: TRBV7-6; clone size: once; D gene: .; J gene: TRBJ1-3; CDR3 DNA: TGTGCCAGCAGCTTAATGGCGCGGGGGGGATCTGGAAACACCATATATTTT; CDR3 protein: CASSLMARGGSGNTIYF
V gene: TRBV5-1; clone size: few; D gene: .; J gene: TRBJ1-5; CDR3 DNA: TGCGCCAGCAGTCTAGGGCCGGGCGCGGAAGCCCAGCATTTT; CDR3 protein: CASSLGPGAEAQHF
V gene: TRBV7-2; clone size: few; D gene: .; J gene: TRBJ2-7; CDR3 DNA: TGTGCCAGCAGCTGGACCCCCGGGGCTAACTACGAGCAGTACTTC; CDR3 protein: CASSWTPGANYEQYF
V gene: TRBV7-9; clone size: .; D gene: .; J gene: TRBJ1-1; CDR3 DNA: TGTGCCAGCAGCTTAGCGATCCTACTGACGGAGAACACTGAAGCTTTCTTT; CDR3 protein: CASSLAILLTENTEAFF
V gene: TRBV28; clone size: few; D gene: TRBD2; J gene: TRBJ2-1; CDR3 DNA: TGTGCCAGCACCCTTCCGGGGGGTGAGCAGTTCTTC; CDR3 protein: CASTLPGGEQFF
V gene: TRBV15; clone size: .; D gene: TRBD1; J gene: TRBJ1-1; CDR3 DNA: TGTGCCACCAGCACTCAGACAGGGTCCGGGGTCACTGAAGCTTTCTTT; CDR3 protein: CATSTQTGSGVTEAFF
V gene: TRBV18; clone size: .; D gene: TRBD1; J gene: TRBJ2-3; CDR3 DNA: TGTGCCAGCTCACGTGGGACAGGGGATTTGGATACGCAGTATTTT; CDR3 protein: CASSRGTGDLDTQYF
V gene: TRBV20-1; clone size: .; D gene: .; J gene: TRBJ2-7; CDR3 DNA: TGCAGTGCTAGAGATCCCCAGGGGCGGGACGAGCAGTACTTC; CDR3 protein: CSARDPQGRDEQYF
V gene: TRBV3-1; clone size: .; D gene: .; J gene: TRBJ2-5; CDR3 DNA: TGTGCCAGCAGCCAAGATCCCAATGGTGAGACCCAGTACTTC; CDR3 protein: CASSQDPNGETQYF
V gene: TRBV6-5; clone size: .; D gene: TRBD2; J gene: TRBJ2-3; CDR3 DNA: TGTGCCAGCAGTTACCTACTAGCGGGGTCCGGAGATACGCAGTATTTT; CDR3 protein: CASSYLLAGSGDTQYF
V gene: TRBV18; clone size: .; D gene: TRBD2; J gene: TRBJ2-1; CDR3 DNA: TGTGCCAGCTCACCACCGGGATACGGGAGGGGCTACAATGAGCAGTTCTTC; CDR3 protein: CASSPPGYGRGYNEQFF
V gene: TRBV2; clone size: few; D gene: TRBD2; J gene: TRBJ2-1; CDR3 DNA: TGTGCCAGCAGCCCAATTACCCGGCTAGCGGGAGCTCCGTTCTTC; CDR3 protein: CASSPITRLAGAPFF
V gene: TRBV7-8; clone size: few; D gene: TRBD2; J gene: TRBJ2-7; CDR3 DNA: TGTGCCAGCAGCCGAGGGGGAATTAGCGGGAGCCCCTACGAGCAGTACTTC; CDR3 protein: CASSRGGISGSPYEQYF
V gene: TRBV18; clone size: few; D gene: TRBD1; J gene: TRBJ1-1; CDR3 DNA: TGTGCCAGCTCACCCGACAGGGACACTGAAGCTTTCTTT; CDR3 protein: CASSPDRDTEAFF
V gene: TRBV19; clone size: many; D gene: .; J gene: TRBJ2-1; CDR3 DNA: TGTGCCAGTAGCCGTGCCTACAATGAGCAGTTCTTC; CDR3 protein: CASSRAYNEQFF
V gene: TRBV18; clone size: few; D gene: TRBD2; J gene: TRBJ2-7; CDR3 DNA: TGTGCCAGCTCACCAAGCGGGGGAGGACAATACGAGCAGTACTTC; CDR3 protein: CASSPSGGGQYEQYF
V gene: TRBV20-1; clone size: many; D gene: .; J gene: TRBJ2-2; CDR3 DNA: TGCAGTGCTACCCGCGCGACTGGAGGCACCGGGGAGCTGTTTTTT; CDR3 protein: CSATRATGGTGELFF
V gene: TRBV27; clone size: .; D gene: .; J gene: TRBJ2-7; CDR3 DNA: TGTGCCAGCAAGGGATGGTCCCACGAGCAGTACTTC; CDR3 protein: CASKGWSHEQYF
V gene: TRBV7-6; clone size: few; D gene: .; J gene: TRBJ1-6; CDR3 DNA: TGTGCCAGCAGCTTAGGGGCCGGGCAGAATAATTCACCCCTCCACTTT; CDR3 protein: CASSLGAGQNNSPLHF
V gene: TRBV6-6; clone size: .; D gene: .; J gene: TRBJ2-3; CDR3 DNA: TGTGCCAGCAGTCAACAGGGCACAGATACGCAGTATTTT; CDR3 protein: CASSQQGTDTQYF
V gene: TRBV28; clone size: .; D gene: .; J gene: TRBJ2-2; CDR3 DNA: TGTGCCAGCAGTTTCCGCACCGGGGAGCTGTTTTTT; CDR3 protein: CASSFRTGELFF
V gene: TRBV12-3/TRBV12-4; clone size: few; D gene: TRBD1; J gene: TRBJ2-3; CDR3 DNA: TGTGCCAGCAGTCAGAACAGGGGTTGGACGCAGTATTTT; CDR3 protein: CASSQNRGWTQYF
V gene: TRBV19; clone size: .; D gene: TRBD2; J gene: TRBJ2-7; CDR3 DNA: TGTGCCAGTACCGTGGGAGGGATTGGCAACGAGCAGTACTTC; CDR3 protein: CASTVGGIGNEQYF
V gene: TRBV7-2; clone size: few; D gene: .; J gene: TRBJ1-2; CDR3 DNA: TGTGCCAGCAGCGATGGACAGTTCTATGGCTACACCTTC; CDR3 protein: CASSDGQFYGYTF
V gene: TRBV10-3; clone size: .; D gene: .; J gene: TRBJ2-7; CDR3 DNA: TGTGCCATCAGTGGACGGCTCCGGGACAATGACTACGAGCAGTACTTC; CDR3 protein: CAISGRLRDNDYEQYF
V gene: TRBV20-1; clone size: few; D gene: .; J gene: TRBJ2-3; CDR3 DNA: TGCAGTGCTAGCGTAGAATGGGATACGCAGTATTTT; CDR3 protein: CSASVEWDTQYF
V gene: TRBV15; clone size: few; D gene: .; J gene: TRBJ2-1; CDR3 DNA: TGTGCCACCAGCAGAGCCTGGCAGGGGGGTTCCAATGAGCAGTTCTTC; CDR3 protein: CATSRAWQGGSNEQFF
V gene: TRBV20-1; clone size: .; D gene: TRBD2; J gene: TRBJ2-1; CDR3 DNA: TGCAGTGCTAGAGCGGCTAGCGGTTACAATGAGCAGTTCTTC; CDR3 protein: CSARAASGYNEQFF
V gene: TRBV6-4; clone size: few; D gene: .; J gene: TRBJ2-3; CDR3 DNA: TGTGCCAGCAGTGCTACGTGGGGGTCTACCTCTGATACGCAGTATTTT; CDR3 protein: CASSATWGSTSDTQYF
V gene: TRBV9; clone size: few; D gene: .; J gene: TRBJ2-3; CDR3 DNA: TGTGCCAGCAGCGTAGAACCTACTGCACAAGATACGCAGTATTTT; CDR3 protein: CASSVEPTAQDTQYF
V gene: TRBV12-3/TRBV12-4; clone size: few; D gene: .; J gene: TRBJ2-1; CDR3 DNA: TGTGCCAGCAGGGGGGGGCGCCTCTCCTACAATGAGCAGTTCTTC; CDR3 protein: CASRGGRLSYNEQFF
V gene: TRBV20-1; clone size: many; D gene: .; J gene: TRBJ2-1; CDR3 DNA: TGCAGTGCTAGAATACCGGGACTTTACAATGAGCAGTTCTTC; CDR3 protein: CSARIPGLYNEQFF
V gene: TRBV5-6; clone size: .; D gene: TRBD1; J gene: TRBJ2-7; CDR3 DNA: TGTGCCAGCACCACCCCGGACAGGACGAACTACGAGCAGTACTTC; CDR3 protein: CASTTPDRTNYEQYF
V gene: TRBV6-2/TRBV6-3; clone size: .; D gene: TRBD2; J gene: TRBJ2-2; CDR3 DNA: TGTGCCAGCAGTTATATAGGCGGGAGGAACACCGGGGAGCTGTTTTTT; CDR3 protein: CASSYIGGRNTGELFF
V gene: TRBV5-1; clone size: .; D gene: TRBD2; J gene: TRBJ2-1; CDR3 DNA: TGCGCCAGCGAAATTCGGACTAGAGATGAGCAGTTCTTC; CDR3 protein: CASEIRTRDEQFF